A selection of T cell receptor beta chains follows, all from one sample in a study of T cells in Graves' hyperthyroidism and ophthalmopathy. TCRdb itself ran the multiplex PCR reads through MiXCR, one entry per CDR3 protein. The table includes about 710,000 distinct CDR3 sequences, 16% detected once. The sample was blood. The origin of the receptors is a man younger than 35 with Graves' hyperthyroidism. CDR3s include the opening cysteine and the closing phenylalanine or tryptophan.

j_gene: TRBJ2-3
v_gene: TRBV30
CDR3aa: CALAPGGTDTQYF

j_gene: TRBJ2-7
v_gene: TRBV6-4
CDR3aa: CASSPSMGPYSYEQYF

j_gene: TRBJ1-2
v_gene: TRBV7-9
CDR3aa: CASSPGQASYGYTF

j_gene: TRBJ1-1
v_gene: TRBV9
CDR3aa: CASTLEGANTEAFF

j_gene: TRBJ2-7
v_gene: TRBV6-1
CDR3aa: CASSEALTGQYF

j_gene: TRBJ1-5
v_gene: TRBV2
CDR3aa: CASQKWGQVEPQHF

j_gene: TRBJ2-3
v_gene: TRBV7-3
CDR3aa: CASTPHRLAASTDTQYF

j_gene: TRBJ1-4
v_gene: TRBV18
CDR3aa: CASSRGTGVNEKLFF

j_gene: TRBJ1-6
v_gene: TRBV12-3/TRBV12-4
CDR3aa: CASSTGLLNSPLHF

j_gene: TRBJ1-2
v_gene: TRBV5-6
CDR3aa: CASKPFGTGGYGYTF

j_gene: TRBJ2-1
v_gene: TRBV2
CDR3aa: CASSSRSPREQFF

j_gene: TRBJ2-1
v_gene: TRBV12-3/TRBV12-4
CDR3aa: CASRLDRKSEQFF

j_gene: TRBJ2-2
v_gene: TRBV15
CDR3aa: CATSKSQLWNTGELFF

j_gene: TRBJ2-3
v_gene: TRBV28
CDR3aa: CASMGTQDTQYF

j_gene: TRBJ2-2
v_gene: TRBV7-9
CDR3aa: CASSLGFTGELFF

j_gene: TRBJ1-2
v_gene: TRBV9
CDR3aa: CASSVGGGNYGYTF

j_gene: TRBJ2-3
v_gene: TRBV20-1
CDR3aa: CSAREGAGATDTQYF

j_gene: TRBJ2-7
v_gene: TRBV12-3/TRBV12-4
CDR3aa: CASSPQSDRSYEQYF

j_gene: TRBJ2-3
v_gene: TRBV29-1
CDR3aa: CSVVRGSSDTQYF

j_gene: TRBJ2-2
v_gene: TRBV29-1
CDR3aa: CSVEGEWGTGELFF

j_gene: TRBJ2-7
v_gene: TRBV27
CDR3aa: CASSLATGESYEQYF

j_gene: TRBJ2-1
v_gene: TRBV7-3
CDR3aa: CASSYSGGYYNEQFF

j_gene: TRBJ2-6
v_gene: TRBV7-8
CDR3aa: CASSLWGANVLIF

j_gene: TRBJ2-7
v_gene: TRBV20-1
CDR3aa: CSARTVEGAYEQYF

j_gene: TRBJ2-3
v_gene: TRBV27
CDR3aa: CASSRGGRGPTDTQYF

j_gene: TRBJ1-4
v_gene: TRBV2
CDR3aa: CASSEHEKLFF

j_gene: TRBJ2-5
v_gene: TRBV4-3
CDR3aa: CASSQDRVLAGETQYF

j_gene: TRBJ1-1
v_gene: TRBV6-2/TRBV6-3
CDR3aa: CASSFESGAFF

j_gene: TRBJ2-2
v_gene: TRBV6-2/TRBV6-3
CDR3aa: CASNREGGTGELFF

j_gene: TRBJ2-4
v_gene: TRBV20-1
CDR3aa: CSARTWGKNIQYF

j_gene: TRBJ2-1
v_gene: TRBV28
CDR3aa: CASSYPTSGSSYNEQFF

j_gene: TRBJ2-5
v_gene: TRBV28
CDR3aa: CASRATLAGTQETQYF

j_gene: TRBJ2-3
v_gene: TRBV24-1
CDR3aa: CATSDPGTGGLSTDTQYF

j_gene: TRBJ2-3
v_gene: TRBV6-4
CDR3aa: CASSDSPTDTQYF

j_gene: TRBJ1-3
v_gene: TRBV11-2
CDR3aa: CASSLRENAIYF

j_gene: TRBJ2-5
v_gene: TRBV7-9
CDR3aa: CASSHTFAAVGETQYF